The 27 T cell receptor beta chains in this list originate from one sample, sequenced in a study of CD8+ T cells in alopecia areata. TCR sequencing used cDNA made by reverse transcription of extracted RNA. Using immunoSEQ multiplex PCR, the repertoire was profiled, and TCRdb retains in-frame clones only, with some absent. The sample has 110,000 or so clones, 50% to 70% seen once. The sample comprised NKG2D-low CD8+ T cells sorted from blood. These receptors all stem from a human donor with alopecia areata.

The V gene is TRBV28, the J gene TRBJ1-2; TRBD1 is a possible D gene (6 bases). CDR1 and CDR2 (germline): MDHEN, SYDVKM. This CDR3 has 15 amino acids. The V end was cut by 0 bases, the J end by 3 bases, with 11 bases between. The CDR3 nucleotides read TGTGCCAGCAGTTTATGGGACAGCTCATACTATGGCTACACCTTC. This gives the protein CASSLWDSSYYGYTF.

This rearrangement joins TRBV27 to TRBJ2-3; D remains ambiguous. CDR3 length equals 13 residues. Trimming took off 2 bases at V and 2 bases at J, with 5 bases between the two ends. Per germline, CDR1 MNHEY and CDR2 SMNVEV (reference sequence). CDR3 sequence: CASSLGLTDTQYF. DNA of the CDR3: TGTGCCAGCAGTTTAGGCCTCACAGATACGCAGTATTTT.

This chain joins TRBV2 and TRBJ2-3, with D perhaps given as TRBD1 or TRBD2 (5 bases each). This CDR3 has 18 amino acids. CDR1 SNHLY and CDR2 FYNNEI come from the germline V gene. The germline V and J ends were trimmed by 4 bases and 4 bases, with 24 bases remaining between them. The CDR3 DNA reads as TGTGCCAGCAGTGGCCCGATAGGGGAGCCAAGCTCCTCAGATACGCAGTATTTT. The encoded protein is CASSGPIGEPSSSDTQYF.

The rearrangement uses TRBV7-9 and TRBJ2-5; TRBD1 matches at 8 bases. Germline trimming cut 5 bases from V and 6 bases from J; bases unmatched to any gene: 11. Germline assignment: CDR1 SEHNR and CDR2 FQNEAQ (reference sequence). This CDR3 spans 15 amino acids. The DNA for the CDR3 is TGTGCCAGCAGCACCGAAGACAGGGGCGGGAAGACCCAGTACTTC. Amino acids: CASSTEDRGGKTQYF.

This sequence joins TRBV29-1 and TRBJ2-5; D may be TRBD2 (6 bases). CDR1 and CDR2 (germline): SQVTM, ANQGSEA. The CDR3 spans 15 residues. Trimming removed 4 bases from V and 3 bases from J, with 18 bases in between. Written as DNA, the CDR3 is TGCAGCGTTGTGGGGTGGTCTAGCGAGGAAGAGACCCAGTACTTC. Translated: CSVVGWSSEEETQYF.

This sequence joins TRBV13 and TRBJ2-5; 11 nucleotides align to TRBD1. Germline CDR1 reads PRHDT; CDR2 reads FYEKMQ (reference sequence). This CDR3 spans 17 amino acids. J gave up 1 base and V 1 base, and 5 bases lay outside the gene matches. CDR3 bases: TGTGCCAGCAGCTTAGCCGGGACAGGGGGTTTCCAAGAGACCCAGTACTTC. Residues: CASSLAGTGGFQETQYF.

This clone was seen just once. This sequence joins TRBV6-6 and TRBJ2-7; TRBD1 matches 7 bases. V lost 6 bases and J lost 2; bases outside the gene matches: 7. The CDR3 has 14 amino acids. CDR1 and CDR2 from the germline V gene are MNHNY and SVGAGI (reference sequence). The CDR3 DNA is TGTGCCAGCAGCCCTCGAGACAGGGCCTACGAGCAGTACTTC. Protein: CASSPRDRAYEQYF.

The CDR3 spells CASSLFFEGRGGYTF. As DNA, the CDR3 is TGTGCCAGCAGTTTATTCTTCGAGGGACGCGGGGGCTACACCTTC. V and J are TRBV27 and TRBJ1-2; perhaps TRBD1 as D (5 bases). With 1 base removed from V and 8 bases from J, the gap between germline ends came to 17 bases. CDR3 length: 15 residues. From germline, CDR1 is MNHEY and CDR2 SMNVEV (reference sequence).

This clone turned up a few times. The chain combines TRBV28 with TRBJ1-4; 8 bases map to TRBD1. Trimming took 6 bases from V and 2 from J; bases not matched to a gene: 8. This CDR3 region has 16 residues. Germline assignment: CDR1 MDHEN and CDR2 SYDVKM. DNA for the CDR3: TGTGCCAGCAGCCGAGAGTACAGGGGGACTAATGAAAAACTGTTTTTT. Its translation: CASSREYRGTNEKLFF.

The chain uses TRBV27 and TRBJ1-5, with a weak D call TRBD1 (5 bases). Looked up from germline, CDR1 is MNHEY and CDR2 is SMNVEV (reference sequence). V lost 3 bases and J lost 6, with 12 bases in between. The CDR3 length is 14 residues. DNA for the CDR3: TGTGCCAGCAGTTTGGTGCAGGGAGCTCAGCCCCAGCATTTT. Protein product: CASSLVQGAQPQHF.

The rearrangement uses TRBV9 and TRBJ1-2, with D maybe TRBD1 (5 bases). The CDR3 spans 12 residues. V was trimmed by 7 bases and J by 0 bases, leaving 7 bases between them. Germline-derived CDR1 and CDR2 are SGDLS and YYNGEE. DNA of the CDR3: TGTGCCAGCGCGACAGCTAACTATGGCTACACCTTC. Amino acids: CASATANYGYTF.

The DNA of the CDR3 is TGCGCCAGCAGCCAAGAGCCGGGTCGGAACGAGCAGTACTTC. Protein: CASSQEPGRNEQYF. The V call is TRBV4-1, the J call TRBJ2-7; unclear D gene. V lost 0 bases, J lost 5 bases, and 11 bases lay in between. This CDR3 comprises 14 residues. Germline V lookup: CDR1 MGHRA, CDR2 YSYEKL.

This sequence joins TRBV12-5 and TRBJ2-7; a weak D match, TRBD1 (6 bases). The CDR3 runs to 12 residues. Germline CDR1 is LGHNT and CDR2 is FRNRAP. V was trimmed by 6 bases and J by 6 bases, leaving 12 bases between them. CDR3 coding DNA: TGTGCTAGTGGCAGGGGAGCATCCGAGCAGTACTTC. Its translation is CASGRGASEQYF.

CDR3 loop: CASSPAKLLAGWCLYEQYF. The CDR3 nucleotides read TGTGCCAGCAGCCCCGCCAAGTTGCTAGCGGGCTGGTGCCTCTACGAGCAGTACTTC. The chain joins TRBV7-3 to TRBJ2-5; 8 bases agree with TRBD2. TRBJ2-7 matches the DNA end more closely, so the J call is doubtful. This CDR3 has 19 residues. In germline, CDR1 is SGHTA, CDR2 FQGTGA.

The chain joins TRBV19 to TRBJ2-7; 7 bases are a match to TRBD2. Per germline, CDR1 LNHDA and CDR2 SQIVND (reference sequence). The ends lost 3 bases at V and 3 bases at J; junction bases unmatched: 8. CDR3 length: 15 residues. CDR3 sequence: CASSMGVKRDYEQYF. Here the CDR3 DNA reads TGTGCCAGTAGTATGGGGGTAAAGCGGGACTACGAGCAGTACTTC.

This chain connects TRBV7-9 to TRBJ2-7, with TRBD2 identical over 13 bases. The germline gives CDR1 SEHNR, CDR2 FQNEAQ (reference sequence). The CDR3 spans 16 residues. Losses at the gene ends were 5 bases for V and 4 bases for J; bases not matched to a gene: 8. Here the CDR3 reads CASSGGLAGVGYEQYF. The CDR3 coding sequence is TGTGCCAGCAGCGGTGGACTAGCGGGAGTTGGATACGAGCAGTACTTC.

The CDR3 loop reads CASSRDRAPDTQYF. The CDR3 DNA sequence: TGTGCCAGCAGCCGGGACAGGGCCCCAGATACGCAGTATTTT. The chain couples TRBV6-5 to TRBJ2-3; TRBD1 aligns across 9 bases. This CDR3 is 14 amino acids long. With V trimmed by 6 bases and J by 4 bases, 5 bases remained unmatched. CDR1 and CDR2 from the germline V gene are MNHEY and SVGAGI.

V and J are TRBV28 and TRBJ2-7; a weak D match, TRBD2 (5 bases). Trimming removed 5 bases at V and 3 bases at J, with 14 bases between. Germline CDR1 and CDR2: MDHEN and SYDVKM. This CDR3 comprises 14 residues. CDR3 region: CASSGPGRGYEQYF. The CDR3 bases are TGTGCCAGCAGTGGACCGGGCCGGGGCTACGAGCAGTACTTC.

The chain recombines TRBV6-6 with TRBJ2-4; 9 bases fit TRBD1. Germline CDR1 MNHNY, CDR2 SVGAGI (reference sequence). The CDR3 sequence is 15 residues long. Trimming removed 5 bases from V and 0 bases from J; junction bases left unmatched: 2. The chain's CDR3 is CASSRTGVAKNIQYF. DNA of the CDR3: TGTGCCAGCAGTCGGACAGGGGTAGCCAAAAACATTCAGTACTTC.

The rearrangement links TRBV7-6 to TRBJ2-7; D is possibly TRBD2 (7 bases). Trimming took off 3 bases at V and 11 bases at J, with 20 bases between the two ends. This CDR3 contains 14 residues. CDR1 and CDR2 (germline): SGHVS, FNYEAQ. Written as DNA, the CDR3 is TGTGCCAGCAGCTTGCAGGAGGGGGGGCGAGATGAGTACTTC. Translated: CASSLQEGGRDEYF.

This clone was observed a single time. The CDR3 loop reads CASSLISGGLIEQYF. The DNA for the CDR3 is TGTGCCAGCAGCTTAATTTCAGGGGGCCTGATCGAGCAGTACTTC. This rearrangement joins TRBV11-3 to TRBJ2-7; the match to TRBD1 covers 8 bases. Germline V lookup: CDR1 SGHNT, CDR2 YENEEA. V lost 2 bases and J lost 6; bases outside the gene matches: 9. The CDR3 has 15 residues. Full variable domain (outside the CDR3, taken from reference TRBV11-3 and TRBJ2-7): EAGVVQSPRYKIIEKKQPVAFWCNPISGHNTLYWYLQNLGQGPELLIRYENEEAVDDSQLPKDRFSAERLKGVDSTLKIQPAELGDSAVYLCASSLISGGLIEQYFGPGTRLTVT.

The chain's CDR3 is CASTEQPGLEGETQYF. CDR3 DNA: TGTGCCAGCACCGAACAACCGGGACTAGAAGGCGAGACCCAGTACTTC. This chain connects TRBV2 to TRBJ2-5; 8 positions agree with TRBD2. The germline gives CDR1 SNHLY, CDR2 FYNNEI. V was clipped by 7 bases and J by 5 bases; unmatched bases: 15. CDR3 length: 16 residues.

The gene calls are TRBV19 and TRBJ2-1; TRBD2 aligns across 10 bases. Germline-derived CDR1 and CDR2 are LNHDA and SQIVND (reference sequence). J was trimmed by 8 bases and V by 7 bases; bases with no gene match: 5. The CDR3 is made up of 13 amino acids. CDR3 sequence (DNA): TGTGCCAGTACGCTAGCGGGAGTGCATGAGCAGTTCTTC. Residues: CASTLAGVHEQFF.

About this clone: At one end, the junction sequence differs from germline, possibly due to a read error. This sequence joins TRBV7-8 and TRBJ2-7, with D perhaps TRBD2 (6 bases). This CDR3 has 15 amino acids. CDR1 and CDR2 from the germline V gene are SGHVS and FQNEAQ. The CDR3 protein is CASSVAATIDYEQYF. CDR3 bases: TGTGCCAGCAGCGTAGCGGCGACTATAGACTACGAGCAGTACTTC.

The chain links TRBV7-9 to TRBJ2-6; D gene unclear. Trimming took off 7 bases at V and 3 bases at J, with 10 bases between the two ends. Germline CDR1 reads SEHNR; CDR2 reads FQNEAQ (reference sequence). The CDR3 extends over 14 amino acids. The CDR3 here is CASTGASGANVLTF. The CDR3 DNA reads TGTGCCAGCACGGGCGCAAGTGGGGCCAACGTCCTGACTTTC.

The CDR3 protein is CASSVGGGRVAGELFF. For the CDR3, the DNA is TGTGCCAGCAGCGTCGGCGGCGGGAGGGTCGCCGGGGAGCTGTTTTTT. The chain combines TRBV9 with TRBJ2-2; 9 nucleotides agree with TRBD2. The germline V gene has CDR1 SGDLS and CDR2 YYNGEE. Trimming removed 2 bases from V and 6 bases from J; junction bases left unmatched: 8. The CDR3 contains 16 residues.

The chain combines TRBV2 with TRBJ2-5, with TRBD2 matching over 11 bases. Matching the DNA end better, TRBJ2-7 makes the J call doubtful. Germline CDR1 SNHLY, CDR2 FYNNEI. CDR3 size: 16 residues. In DNA form, the CDR3 reads TGTGCCAGCAGTGGGACTAGCGGGTCCCCTTCCTACGAGCAGTACTTC. Translated, it gives CASSGTSGSPSYEQYF.